This T cell receptor beta chain stems from a study of shared clonotypes between healthy human individuals (dated by TCRdb to the early 2020s). General notes on the study: A few men and two women, aged 18 to 49 years, made up the cohort. Per donor, three plates each were used for CD4 naive and CD4 memory, two for CD8 naive, and one for CD8 memory. The study deeply sequenced blood TCR repertoires of five healthy adults to estimate repertoire size and the extent of clonotype sharing between individuals. Libraries were prepared and TCR repertoires were sequenced by different laboratories using diverse techniques, in order to increase sequencing depth and limit assay-specific biases. Between about 0.85 and 10 billion PBMCs per donor were obtained by leukapheresis.

Looking up the germline V gene (reference sequence) yields CDR1 SGHNT and CDR2 YYREEE. The CDR3 starts with the cysteine, ends with the phenylalanine, and has 15 residues. Only the CDR3 region is kept as DNA, spanning 45 bases read in frame from base 1. The germline V end is reduced by 4 bases and the J end by 8 bases; junction bases left unmatched: 9. On this clone itself: What this receptor recognizes is not known. Nothing much larger sits one base from this clone, and base qualities are not available.

For the CD8 naive samples, CD45RO-negative cells were positively selected for CCR7, yielding a CD45RA+CCR7+ population from which TemRA cells were excluded. Donors were healthy HIV-negative adults with no recently reported acute infections or vaccinations. Every donor was a Caucasian adult living in Nashville, Tennessee, USA. Blood was obtained by leukapheresis, after which PBMCs were separated by Ficoll-Histopaque density gradient centrifugation and cryopreserved in liquid nitrogen vapor phase. Analytical flow cytometry was used to check the purity and quantity of each magnetically sorted T cell population. Genomic DNA was isolated from every sorted fraction and measured by UV absorbance on a Nanodrop 2000c. Using the deep immunoSEQ assay, TCR CDR3 regions were amplified from genomic DNA by multiplex PCR. For each cell subset, the extracted genomic DNA was distributed evenly across all wells of several immunoSEQ 96-well plates, and each plate served as one replicate. For sorted subsets, each replicate PCR was loaded with around 220 ng genomic DNA, equivalent to 32,000 or so T cell genomes. The purified libraries were quantified using a Qubit 3.0 fluorometer, sized with a Bioanalyzer 2100, and then quantified again using the KAPA Library Quantification kit. A separate single-read 150-cycle Illumina NextSeq 550 flow cell was used to sequence each immunoSEQ 96-well plate. The paper's data handling went like this. Because the immunoSEQ output held only junctional sequences and lacked quality scores, the filtering could not match the filtering applied to full-length reads. To assign V/J genes and CDR3, sequences were annotated against IMGT germline references using PyIR, a Python wrapper for IgBLAST v1.9. Any read was removed if the V/J assignment was weak (E-value above 1e-6), the CDR3 was missing, or the read contained stop codons, out-of-frame junctions, or ambiguous translated residues. V3J clonotypes were defined by identical inferred V gene, J gene, and CDR3 amino acid sequence. To compute the percentage overlap between repertoires, the number of shared unique clonotypes was divided by the size of the smaller repertoire. RTK rarefaction, the Chao1 estimator, and Recon v2.1 estimates of unobserved clonotypes were used to assess repertoire richness. Generation probabilities for all TCRbeta clonotypes obtained by the gDNA method from several donors were computed using OLGA. This immuneACCESS table, as held by TCRdb, lists in-frame sequences with V and J called but not all clones. Of the missing ones, under half trace to an unresolved V gene in checked studies; the others have no known cause. The V and J calls and the clone size are those of that table, but D and trimming were determined from the DNA. The sample table records roughly 2,000,000 clones; about 95% of these occur just once. The top ten hold around 1.2% of the sample.

Results and caveats for the whole study, not just this receptor: Roughly 5.2% of naive CD4, around 4% of naive CD8, roughly 2.5% of memory CD4, and about 0.4% of memory CD8 clonotypes were shared across several donors. Naive subsets generally had larger estimated clonotype richness than memory subsets did. Because the study included a small number of donors, the genetic and exposure-history diversity represented was limited. Pairwise subsampling indicated that sequencing depth was expected to affect the degree of clonotype sharing among donors. Even with the large sequencing depth, rarefaction of the sorted-subset datasets indicated that sequencing was incomplete. Only blood was sampled, and tissue TCR repertoires likely differ from those in blood. Compared with non-shared clonotypes, the clonotypes found in all four sorted-subset donors had higher generation probabilities.

The receptor comes from a man younger than 30 in good health. The specimen sequenced was naive CD8+ T cells sorted from blood. Per the publication, the cell subset or site label means: CD45RA+CCR7+. This chain is built from TRBV5-4 and TRBJ1-4; 9 junctional bases match TRBD1. CDR3 region: CASSIAGQGGEKLFF. The nucleotides are TGTGCCAGCAGCATTGCGGGACAGGGAGGGGAAAAACTGTTTTTT. With all but the CDR3 taken from the reference TRBV5-4 and TRBJ1-4 genes, the full variable domain is: ETGVTQSPTHLIKTRGQQVTLRCSSQSGHNTVSWYQQALGQGPQFIFQYYREEENGRGNFPPRFSGLQFPNYSSELNVNALELDDSALYLCASSIAGQGGEKLFFGSGTQLSVL.